This TCR beta chain is drawn from a study of T cell responses to AZD1222 COVID-19 vaccine. Study background: Some second doses came at about 4 weeks and others at about 12 weeks; these were pooled.

Clones were sequenced by immunoSEQ multiplex PCR, and TCRdb holds only the in-frame ones, with some missing. The sample has around 130,000 clones, around 94% seen once. CDR1 SQVTM and CDR2 ANQGSEA come from the germline V gene. V dropped 6 bases and J dropped 10 bases, with 16 bases sitting between them. The CDR3 length is 12 residues. About this clone: Its antigen remains unknown.

General study results and limits: Nearly half of unique spike-specific TCRs reportedly avoided B.1.351 and B.1.1.7 mutated regions. Spike-specific TCR depth and breadth grew after two AZD1222 doses. Spike was spanned by vaccine-associated CD4 TCRs, which were dominant at 160-218 and 743-854.

The J gene is TRBJ2-1, the V gene TRBV29-1, with no clear D. This material consisted of peripheral blood, taken on day 0 of AZD1222 vaccination. This receptor was taken from an adult in good health. CDR3 sequence reads: CSVVDQWVEQFF. CDR3 DNA sequence: TGCAGCGTCGTCGACCAGTGGGTAGAGCAGTTCTTC.